Sequencing of this T cell receptor (beta chain) was carried out in a study of TIL therapy for anti-PD-1-resistant metastatic lung cancer. V gave up 4 bases and J gave up 3 bases, with 11 bases separating them. The CDR3 has 15 residues. Germline V gene lookup returns CDR1 SGHRS and CDR2 YFSETQ. The immunoSEQ assay was v3. The table came from immunoSEQ multiplex PCR; TCRdb's copy has only in-frame clones and leaves some out. This sample yields about 50,000 clones, of which 60% to 85% are seen a single time; roughly 6% belongs to the top ten. The time point: pre-treatment sample, taken before nivolumab and TIL therapy. Pleural nodules or supraclavicular lymph nodes made up most of the excised metastases sampled. Patients were adults with stage 4 NSCLC. This clone came up once.

Here the sequenced sample was tumor tissue, taken at baseline. The chain uses TRBV5-1 and TRBJ1-6, with D perhaps TRBD1 (6 bases). This receptor was identified in a person aged 25 to 80 with non-small cell lung cancer. The CDR3 DNA follows: TGCGCCAGCAGCCCGACAGGCCACTATAATTCACCCCTCCACTTT. Translating it yields CASSPTGHYNSPLHF.